This TCR beta chain was obtained from a study of response to subunit inactivated influenza vaccine. MiXCR was run by TCRdb on the RT-PCR reads, yielding one entry per CDR3 protein. The profile shows hundreds of thousands of distinct CDR3 sequences, 7.6% of them singletons. The CDR3 is made up of 11 amino acids. Germline V lookup: CDR1 MDHEN, CDR2 SYDVKM. V was clipped by 5 bases and J by 5 bases, with 4 bases between them. This clonotype came up many times. This chain uses TRBV28 with TRBJ1-5; no definite D call. The sample consisted of PBMCs from blood, taken roughly 24 months after vaccination. This receptor was identified in a man aged 45-69 years who received an inactivated influenza vaccine. CDR3 sequence (DNA): TGTGCCAGCAGTACGTATCAGCCCCAGCATTTT. It codes for CASSTYQPQHF. The variable domain in full, with the rest retrieved from reference TRBV28 and TRBJ1-5, is DVKVTQSSRYLVKRTGEKVFLECVQDMDHENMFWYRQDPGLGLRLIYFSYDVKMKEKGDIPEGYSVSREKKERFSLILESASTNQTSMYLCASSTYQPQHFGDGTRLSIL.